Following are 29 T cell receptor beta chains from one sample sequenced in a study of vaccination and CD4 T cells after COVID-19. Sequenced with the Oncomine TCR Beta short-read assay was DNA taken from cultured CD4+ T cells. TCRdb re-analysed the PCR reads in MiXCR, keeping a single row per CDR3 protein. This table holds fewer than 18,000 distinct CDR3 sequences, 51% found once. What these receptors recognize is not known. Regarding treatment: approximately 10-day PBMC culture with coronavirus spike peptide pools or control peptides (ViraFEST assay). The sequenced sample consisted of CD4+ T cells from blood, cultured in vitro. These receptor sequences come from a human donor who had recovered from COVID-19.

This clonotype was observed a few times. The chain couples TRBV5-4 to TRBJ1-2; no reliable D call. V lost 2 bases and J 3 bases, leaving 2 bases between the germline ends. The CDR3 is made up of 11 amino acids. Germline CDR1 SGHNT, CDR2 YYREEE (reference sequence). CDR3 sequence reads: CASSLDYGYTF. The CDR3 nucleotides are TGTGCCAGCAGCTTAGACTATGGCTACACCTTC.

The chain combines TRBV23-1 with TRBJ2-1; 7 nucleotides agree with TRBD2. TRBV23-1 is flagged as an ORF with uncertain function. This CDR3 contains 15 residues. The V and J ends lost 3 bases and 4 bases, in that order; junction bases with no gene match: 6. The CDR3 region is CASSQRGKGYNEQFF. DNA for the CDR3: TGCGCCAGCAGTCAGCGGGGGAAGGGTTACAATGAGCAGTTCTTC.

V and J are TRBV27 and TRBJ1-6, with a weak D call TRBD1 (5 bases). Between the trimmed V and J ends, which lost 2 bases and 10 bases, there was a span of 9 bases. There are 13 residues in the CDR3. In germline, CDR1 is MNHEY, CDR2 SMNVEV (reference sequence). The CDR3 spells CASSLRDFSPLHF. DNA for the CDR3: TGTGCCAGCAGTTTAAGGGACTTCTCACCCCTCCACTTT.

This sequence joins TRBV19 and TRBJ1-3; D uncertain. CDR1 and CDR2 (germline): LNHDA, SQIVND (reference sequence). Trimming stripped 3 bases from V and 0 bases from J, with 12 bases between. The CDR3 consists of 16 residues. CDR3 sequence: CASSIQRGNSGNTIYF. The CDR3, as DNA: TGTGCCAGTAGTATCCAGAGAGGAAACTCTGGAAACACCATATATTTT.

This chain links TRBV5-1 with TRBJ2-5; D is uncertain. The CDR3 runs to 13 residues. Germline V CDR1 and CDR2: SGHRS, YFSETQ. The V gene lost 0 bases and the J gene lost 5 bases, with 8 bases spanning the gap. The CDR3 bases are TGCGCCAGCAGCTTGGGCGTCTTCGAGACCCAGTACTTC. Translation gives CASSLGVFETQYF.

This clonotype was picked up a small number of times. This chain links TRBV10-3 with TRBJ1-3, with D hard to call. V was trimmed by 11 bases and J by 0 bases, leaving 11 bases between them. Germline values: CDR1 ENHRY, CDR2 SYGVKD. The CDR3 sequence is 13 residues long. In DNA form, the CDR3 reads TGTGCCTCCGGGGAGACCTCTGGAAACACCATATATTTT. This gives the protein CASGETSGNTIYF.

The chain carries TRBV12-3 or TRBV12-4 and TRBJ1-1; TRBD1 might be the D (6 bases). V dropped 3 bases and J dropped 5 bases, with 10 bases sitting between them. The CDR3 has 13 amino acids. The CDR3 DNA reads as TGTGCCAGCAGTTTTTACAGGGAAACTGAAGCTTTCTTT. This encodes CASSFYRETEAFF.

This rearrangement joins TRBV5-1 to TRBJ1-6; D is unresolved. Trimming removed 0 bases from V and 7 bases from J, with 11 bases in between. This CDR3 has 15 amino acids. CDR1 SGHRS and CDR2 YFSETQ come from the germline V gene. This chain's CDR3 is CASSLGDGANSPLHF. The CDR3 nucleotides are TGCGCCAGCAGCTTGGGAGATGGCGCAAATTCACCCCTCCACTTT.

This clonotype has just a few counts. The J gene is TRBJ1-5, the V gene TRBV19; D is unresolved. Germline V gene sequence: CDR1 LNHDA, CDR2 SQIVND (reference sequence). The CDR3 consists of 11 residues. Trimming took 8 bases from V and 10 from J, leaving 12 bases between them. The CDR3 bases are TGTGCCAGTGGCCCCGTGGGACCCCAGCATTTT. It yields the protein CASGPVGPQHF.

This clonotype was recorded only once. V usage is TRBV30 and J usage is TRBJ1-3; D is uncertain. The CDR3 is 14 amino acids. Between the trimmed V and J ends, which lost 0 bases and 0 bases, there was a span of 6 bases. Germline V gene sequence: CDR1 GTSNPN, CDR2 SVGIG (reference sequence). CDR3 sequence (DNA): TGTGCCTGGAGTGTAGGCGGCTCTGGAAACACCATATATTTT. Its protein is CAWSVGGSGNTIYF.

V is TRBV5-4 and J is TRBJ2-3; 9 bases match TRBD2. The V gene end was trimmed by 3 bases and the J gene end by 2 bases; junction bases not matched to a gene: 7. The CDR3 extends over 16 amino acids. Germline CDR1 reads SGHNT; CDR2 reads YYREEE (reference sequence). The CDR3 is CASSSPRLADTDTQYF. Here the CDR3 DNA reads TGTGCCAGCAGCTCTCCAAGACTAGCGGACACAGATACGCAGTATTTT.

V and J are TRBV9 and TRBJ2-5; 14 nucleotides agree with TRBD2. The CDR3 covers 17 residues. Germline loops: CDR1 SGDLS, CDR2 YYNGEE. V was clipped by 3 bases and J by 4 bases; unmatched bases: 8. This CDR3 is CASSERPGLAGGETQYF. As DNA, the CDR3 is TGTGCCAGCAGCGAGAGGCCCGGACTAGCGGGGGGAGAGACCCAGTACTTC.

J is TRBJ2-4 and V is TRBV28; D is unclear. Trimming left V 6 bases short and J 10 bases short, with 13 bases between. The germline gives CDR1 MDHEN, CDR2 SYDVKM. The CDR3 runs to 12 residues. The CDR3 DNA reads TGTGCCAGCAGCCGGGTTTGGGGTATTCAGTACTTC. Its protein is CASSRVWGIQYF.

The rearrangement links TRBV5-1 to TRBJ2-7; no clear D gene. The germline V gene has CDR1 SGHRS and CDR2 YFSETQ. Trimming pared 4 bases from V and 6 bases from J, leaving 17 bases between. CDR3 length equals 14 residues. In DNA, the CDR3 is TGCGCCAGCAGCAACGACCGGAGCTCGGGCGAGCAGTACTTC. Encoded protein: CASSNDRSSGEQYF.

The chain carries TRBV28 and TRBJ2-7; D is unresolved. V gave up 2 bases and J gave up 6 bases, with 17 bases separating them. The CDR3 is 15 amino acids. Germline values: CDR1 MDHEN, CDR2 SYDVKM. Written as DNA, the CDR3 is TGTGCCAGCAGTTTACCAACTGGGATAGGAGCCGAGCAGTACTTC. Translation: CASSLPTGIGAEQYF.

Regarding this clonotype: A junction boundary mismatches the germline segment, possibly from a read error. The chain joins TRBV24-1 to TRBJ2-3; TRBD1 matches 8 bases. CDR1 and CDR2 from the germline V gene are KGHDR and SFDVKD. The length of the CDR3 is 16 residues. DNA of the CDR3: TGTGCCACCAGTGAATCTACAGGGGGGCGCACAAATACGCAGTATTTT. It specifies CATSESTGGRTNTQYF.

This clonotype is labeled as medium-sized. This chain joins TRBV5-8 and TRBJ2-7; D is unresolved. The CDR3 has 13 residues. Germline CDR1 reads SGHTS; CDR2 reads YDEGEE. V was clipped by 4 bases and J by 1 base, with 9 bases between them. CDR3 in DNA: TGTGCCAGCAGCACGCGACATTCCTACGAGCAGTACTTC. This encodes CASSTRHSYEQYF.

Only a few counts were recorded for this clonotype. The V and J genes are TRBV7-3 and TRBJ1-1, with D possibly being TRBD1 (5 bases). CDR1 and CDR2 from the germline V gene are SGHTA and FQGTGA. The CDR3 is made up of 18 amino acids. With 1 base removed from V and 8 bases from J, the gap between germline ends came to 26 bases. The CDR3 nucleotides are TGTGCCAGCAGCTTAAAGCCCCTCGGGGCAGGCACGCTTCTCGAAGCTTTCTTT. Translation gives CASSLKPLGAGTLLEAFF.

This clonotype was counted a few times. The chain carries TRBV4-3 and TRBJ2-3; no reliable D call. Trimming took off 3 bases at V and 8 bases at J, with 18 bases between the two ends. This CDR3 spans 15 amino acids. Germline assignment: CDR1 LGHNA and CDR2 YSLEER. The CDR3 sequence: CASSQTGQRVGTQYF. CDR3 DNA: TGCGCCAGCAGCCAGACCGGGCAACGCGTAGGTACGCAGTATTTT.

V and J are TRBV7-8 and TRBJ2-7; D is perhaps TRBD2 (6 bases). Looked up from germline, CDR1 is SGHVS and CDR2 is FQNEAQ. Trimming removed 3 bases from V and 6 bases from J, with 15 bases in between. The CDR3 is 14 residues long. CDR3 amino acids: CASSFGGESIEQYF. In DNA, the CDR3 is TGTGCCAGCAGCTTTGGAGGGGAAAGTATCGAGCAGTACTTC.

This chain joins TRBV19 and TRBJ2-4; 7 bases align to TRBD2. The CDR3 is 16 amino acids. The V and J ends lost 3 bases and 9 bases, in that order; junction bases with no gene match: 14. Germline CDR1 LNHDA, CDR2 SQIVND (reference sequence). The CDR3 DNA sequence: TGTGCCAGTAGTATTATCGGGACTACATCCCAAGGCATTCAGTACTTC. Residues: CASSIIGTTSQGIQYF.

V usage is TRBV6-1 and J usage is TRBJ2-1; D is uncertain. The CDR3 sequence is 16 residues long. Germline V lookup: CDR1 MNHNS, CDR2 SASEGT. Trimming cost V 6 bases and J 0 bases, with 15 bases left between them. Written as DNA, the CDR3 is TGTGCCAGCAGCCGATCTCTGAGGAGCTCCTACAATGAGCAGTTCTTC. It encodes CASSRSLRSSYNEQFF.

The sample holds one count of this clonotype. The chain recombines TRBV11-2 with TRBJ2-7; D ambiguous. Germline values: CDR1 SGHAT, CDR2 FQNNGV. The CDR3 length is 13 residues. Trimming took off 1 base at V and 4 bases at J, with 8 bases between the two ends. As DNA, the CDR3 is TGTGCCAGCAGCTTAGCACAGAGATACGAGCAGTACTTC. Protein: CASSLAQRYEQYF.

This clonotype was seen a few times. The chain uses TRBV7-2 and TRBJ1-5; the D gene is possibly TRBD1 (6 bases). V was trimmed by 4 bases and J by 5 bases, leaving 12 bases between them. This CDR3 is 14 amino acids long. Germline values: CDR1 SGHTA, CDR2 FQGNSA. The CDR3 reads CASSSQGMDQPQHF. The CDR3 coding sequence is TGTGCCAGCAGCTCGCAGGGGATGGATCAGCCCCAGCATTTT.

This clonotype was counted a few times. The chain recombines TRBV20-1 with TRBJ1-1; D not resolved. V gave up 6 bases and J gave up 2 bases, with 28 bases separating them. The CDR3 covers 18 residues. CDR1 DFQATT and CDR2 SNEGSKA come from the germline V gene (reference sequence). The CDR3 DNA sequence: TGCAGTGCCTTAAAGATCGGGCAGGCACCGTCTACAAACACTGAAGCTTTCTTT. Its translation is CSALKIGQAPSTNTEAFF.

This clonotype was observed a few times. J is TRBJ1-6 and V is TRBV5-4, with D tentatively TRBD1 (5 bases). The CDR3 spans 13 residues. V gave up 2 bases and J gave up 8 bases, with 8 bases separating them. Germline CDR1 is SGHNT and CDR2 is YYREEE (reference sequence). The DNA of the CDR3 is TGTGCCAGCAGCTTAAGGGACGATTCACCCCTCCACTTT. This sequence encodes CASSLRDDSPLHF.

V and J are TRBV10-3 and TRBJ1-1, with TRBD1 as a possible D gene (5 bases). Germline values: CDR1 ENHRY, CDR2 SYGVKD. This CDR3 region has 14 residues. V was shortened by 3 bases and J by 4 bases, with 12 bases between the two germline ends. In DNA, the CDR3 is TGTGCCATCAGTGACCAGGGTGAGGGCACTGAAGCTTTCTTT. Amino acids: CAISDQGEGTEAFF.

This clonotype was seen once. V gene TRBV27 combines with J gene TRBJ1-1, with 9 bases that match TRBD1. The CDR3 length is 15 residues. V shed 0 bases, J shed 6 bases, and the junction held 5 bases outside the gene matches. Germline assignment: CDR1 MNHEY and CDR2 SMNVEV (reference sequence). The CDR3 DNA reads TGTGCCAGCAGTTTATCGACCGGGACAGGGTCTGAAGCTTTCTTT. Its translation: CASSLSTGTGSEAFF.

V usage is TRBV7-9 and J usage is TRBJ2-7, with TRBD1 matching 10 bases. Germline CDR1 reads SEHNR; CDR2 reads FQNEAQ (reference sequence). V trimming: 2 bases; J trimming: 4 bases; junction bases outside the gene matches: 5. The CDR3 is made up of 15 amino acids. The CDR3 loop is CASSLLGQGIYEQYF. In DNA form, the CDR3 reads TGTGCCAGCAGCTTATTGGGACAGGGGATTTACGAGCAGTACTTC.